The 20 T cell receptor beta chains reported below all come from one sample, sequenced in a study of T cells in Graves' hyperthyroidism and ophthalmopathy. Template material for amplifying TCR beta CDR3 regions consisted of RNA transcripts. Using the HTBI primer set, a first-round RT-PCR was run on the TCR CDR3. Using its own MiXCR run on the multiplex PCR reads, TCRdb lists one record per CDR3 protein. The table has approximately 32,000 distinct CDR3 sequences, approximately 50% seen once. Sequenced material: blood. The receptors stem from a woman in her fifties or sixties with Graves' hyperthyroidism that later progressed to Graves' ophthalmopathy.

This clonotype was found once. This chain uses TRBV4-1 with TRBJ2-2; no reliable D call. Germline-derived CDR1 and CDR2 are MGHRA and YSYEKL. Trimming took off 5 bases at V and 5 bases at J, with 3 bases between the two ends. This CDR3 contains 11 residues. Here the CDR3 DNA reads TGCGCCAGCAGCGAGACCGGGGAGCTGTTTTTT. It yields the protein CASSETGELFF.

The chain carries TRBV19 and TRBJ1-2, with a possible D match to TRBD1 (5 bases). Looked up from germline, CDR1 is LNHDA and CDR2 is SQIVND (reference sequence). V lost 9 bases to trimming and J lost 0 bases, with 17 bases between them. This CDR3 has 15 residues. In DNA, the CDR3 is TGTGCCAGCAAGGGTGGTAGGGGAGCTAACTATGGCTACACCTTC. Translated: CASKGGRGANYGYTF.

This clonotype was picked up many times. This chain links TRBV6-1 with TRBJ2-3; weak D call: TRBD2 (6 bases). Trimming pared 6 bases from V and 3 bases from J, leaving 16 bases between. CDR1 and CDR2 (germline): MNHNS, SASEGT. The CDR3 has 15 amino acids. In DNA, the CDR3 is TGTGCCAGCAGAGACCTTCTAGCGAAAACAGATACGCAGTATTTT. The encoded protein is CASRDLLAKTDTQYF.

The V gene is TRBV20-1, the J gene TRBJ2-3; 15 nucleotides agree with TRBD2. The CDR3 covers 16 residues. The ends lost 4 bases at V and 6 bases at J; junction bases unmatched: 8. Germline lookup yields CDR1 DFQATT and CDR2 SNEGSKA (reference sequence). As DNA, the CDR3 is TGCAGTGCTACCCGGACTAGCGGGAGGGTAGGGGATACGCAGTATTTT. It is translated as CSATRTSGRVGDTQYF.

In its sample, this clonotype was seen many times. The V and J genes are TRBV27 and TRBJ1-1, with 9 bases that match TRBD1. J was trimmed by 5 bases and V by 3 bases; bases with no gene match: 4. Per germline, CDR1 MNHEY and CDR2 SMNVEV (reference sequence). This CDR3 is 14 amino acids long. The CDR3 here is CASSFVGQGTEAFF. Written as DNA, the CDR3 is TGTGCCAGCAGTTTCGTGGGACAGGGTACTGAAGCTTTCTTT.

This clonotype was seen many times. This may come from a read error, since a much larger clone is one base off. The J gene is TRBJ1-1, the V gene TRBV7-3; D gene ambiguous. Germline lookup yields CDR1 SGHTA and CDR2 FQGTGA. The CDR3 is 15 amino acids. Trimming removed 1 base from V and 4 bases from J, with 13 bases in between. CDR3 coding DNA: TGTGCCAGCAGCTTAATTGGGGAGTGGGGCACTGAAGCTTTCTTT. Amino acids: CASSLIGEWGTEAFF.

The chain recombines TRBV2 with TRBJ2-5; 9 bases agree with TRBD1. J was trimmed by 5 bases and V by 8 bases; bases with no gene match: 12. CDR1 is SNHLY, CDR2 FYNNEI, per germline. This CDR3 region has 15 residues. The DNA of the CDR3 is TGTGCCAGCGGGCCTAGGGACAGGGCCCTGGAGACCCAGTACTTC. Translating gives CASGPRDRALETQYF.

The rearrangement uses TRBV19 and TRBJ1-1; D possibly corresponds to TRBD1 (5 bases). The CDR3 spans 15 residues. Trimming pared 5 bases from V and 5 bases from J, leaving 18 bases between. Germline CDR1 is LNHDA and CDR2 is SQIVND (reference sequence). The CDR3 coding sequence is TGTGCCAGTAGTCCCATTACGGCAGGGAAAACTGAAGCTTTCTTT. It codes for CASSPITAGKTEAFF. Looking up the rest from reference TRBV19 and TRBJ1-1 gives the full variable domain: DGGITQSPKYLFRKEGQNVTLSCEQNLNHDAMYWYRQDPGQGLRLIYYSQIVNDFQKGDIAEGYSVSREKKESFPLTVTSAQKNPTAFYLCASSPITAGKTEAFFGQGTRLTVV.

The gene calls are TRBV29-1 and TRBJ2-1; 8 positions match TRBD2. After removal of 6 bases from V and 9 bases from J, the junction contained 16 bases not matched to a gene. This CDR3 is built from 15 residues. Germline V lookup: CDR1 SQVTM, CDR2 ANQGSEA. The CDR3 nucleotides are TGCAGCGTACATTCCGGGACTAGAGCGCCGGGTGAGCAGTTCTTC. Translation gives CSVHSGTRAPGEQFF.

Ten or more counts support this clonotype. The chain has TRBV19 and TRBJ1-5; 11 positions match TRBD1. The ends lost 5 bases at V and 6 bases at J; junction bases unmatched: 6. CDR3 size: 15 residues. Germline V gene sequence: CDR1 LNHDA, CDR2 SQIVND (reference sequence). The CDR3 region is CASSRRDRGGQPQHF. CDR3 DNA sequence: TGTGCCAGTAGTCGCCGGGACAGGGGGGGTCAGCCCCAGCATTTT.

On this clonotype: Compared with germline, one end of the junction differs, possibly owing to a read error. V and J are TRBV5-1 and TRBJ1-1; no definite D call. The CDR3 covers 15 residues. Germline V gene sequence: CDR1 SGHRS, CDR2 YFSETQ. CDR3 sequence (DNA): TGCACCAGCAGCTCCGACCTCACGACGGGGACTGAAGCTTTCTTT. It encodes CTSSSDLTTGTEAFF.

This clonotype was observed a handful of times. The junction departs from the called germline gene at one end, perhaps through a read error. The chain is built from TRBV5-4 and TRBJ2-2, with D tentatively TRBD1 or TRBD2 (5 bases each). This CDR3 region has 13 residues. Germline V gene data show CDR1 as SGHNT and CDR2 as YYREEE (reference sequence). The CDR3: CASSTKGTGELSF. The CDR3 DNA is TGTGCCAGCAGCACGAAGGGGACCGGGGAGCTGTCTTTT. Filled out from reference TRBV5-4 and TRBJ2-2, the complete variable domain reads ETGVTQSPTHLIKTRGQQVTLRCSSQSGHNTVSWYQQALGQGPQFIFQYYREEENGRGNFPPRFSGLQFPNYSSELNVNALELDDSALYLCASSTKGTGELSFGEGSRLTVL.

The rearrangement joins TRBV20-1 to TRBJ2-7, with 13 bases matching TRBD2. The trim removed 6 bases at V and 4 bases at J, leaving 12 bases unmatched. The germline CDR1 and CDR2 sequences are DFQATT and SNEGSKA (reference sequence). The CDR3 extends over 16 amino acids. Written as DNA, the CDR3 is TGCAGTGCAGCCGGGACTAGCGGGACAACTCGATACGAGCAGTACTTC. Protein sequence: CSAAGTSGTTRYEQYF.

The table lists this clonotype with many counts. The chain employs TRBV5-4 and TRBJ2-1; 11 nucleotides align to TRBD2. Germline trimming cut 3 bases from V and 4 bases from J; bases unmatched to any gene: 6. The length of the CDR3 is 16 residues. In germline, CDR1 is SGHNT, CDR2 YYREEE (reference sequence). Here the CDR3 DNA reads TGTGCCAGCAGCTCTGCGGGGACTAGCGGTTACAATGAGCAGTTCTTC. Residues: CASSSAGTSGYNEQFF.

This clonotype was seen ten or more times. The V call is TRBV6-6, the J call TRBJ1-2; D remains ambiguous. Looked up from germline, CDR1 is MNHNY and CDR2 is SVGAGI (reference sequence). The CDR3 sequence is 13 residues long. V shed 5 bases and J shed 5 bases, with 12 bases lying between them. CDR3 bases: TGTGCCAGCAGTGCGGACGGGAATTATGGCTACACCTTC. As protein: CASSADGNYGYTF.

The chain has TRBV10-3 and TRBJ2-1; D possibly corresponds to TRBD2 (6 bases). Trimming removed 8 bases from V and 10 bases from J, with 21 bases in between. Germline V gives CDR1 ENHRY, CDR2 SYGVKD. The CDR3 loop spans 14 amino acids. The CDR3 region is CAIYMLAPGGEQFF. CDR3 DNA: TGTGCCATCTATATGCTAGCGCCTGGTGGGGAGCAGTTCTTC.

The chain uses TRBV20-1 and TRBJ1-4; 7 bases are shared with TRBD1. The trim removed 6 bases at V and 8 bases at J, leaving 12 bases unmatched. This CDR3 has 14 residues. CDR1 is DFQATT, CDR2 SNEGSKA, per germline (reference sequence). The CDR3 region is CSANQRQGNEKLFF. The CDR3 bases are TGCAGTGCCAACCAAAGACAGGGAAACGAAAAACTGTTTTTT.

This clonotype was seen many times. V is TRBV2 and J is TRBJ2-7, with 7 bases identical to TRBD2. Trimming at V came to 7 bases and at J to 2 bases, leaving 11 bases not matched to a gene. The CDR3 extends over 15 amino acids. Germline V lookup: CDR1 SNHLY, CDR2 FYNNEI. This CDR3 is CASTSIGTTAYEQYF. CDR3 DNA: TGTGCCAGCACTTCAATCGGGACTACCGCCTACGAGCAGTACTTC.

In this sample, this clonotype turned up many times. The chain employs TRBV7-9 and TRBJ2-2; 12 bases fit TRBD2. The CDR3 covers 15 residues. V was clipped by 5 bases and J by 5 bases; unmatched bases: 3. Per the germline V gene, CDR1 is SEHNR and CDR2 is FQNEAQ (reference sequence). The CDR3 loop reads CASSPTSGRTGELFF. CDR3 sequence (DNA): TGTGCCAGCAGCCCTACTAGCGGGAGGACCGGGGAGCTGTTTTTT.

This clonotype has at least ten counts. The V gene is TRBV6-1, the J gene TRBJ2-1, with D uncertain. Germline CDR1 is MNHNS and CDR2 is SASEGT. CDR3 length: 11 residues. The V gene lost 7 bases and the J gene lost 4 bases, with 5 bases spanning the gap. In DNA, the CDR3 is TGTGCCAGCACTTCTTACAATGAGCAGTTCTTC. Translated, it gives CASTSYNEQFF.